The present T cell receptor beta chain was sequenced within a study of regulatory T cells in long-lasting Graves disease. General study findings and limits: Relative to new patients (around 1,000), persistent patients exhibited greater sharing of public clonotypes (around 3,000).

Library construction for TCR beta used iRepertoire HTBI primers and Arm-PCR of CDR3 regions. Each CDR3 protein is one row after TCRdb ran MiXCR on the multiplex PCR reads. The sample shows under 800,000 distinct CDR3 sequences, around 15% of them seen only once. Trimming at V came to 0 bases and at J to 10 bases, leaving 9 bases not matched to a gene. The germline gives CDR1 GTSNPN, CDR2 SVGIG (reference sequence). The CDR3 extends over 15 amino acids. Stated time point: newly diagnosed GD, antithyroid drugs for less than 3 months. Making the TCR library involved RNA that had been extracted from PBMCs. A volume of 8.5 to 10 milliliters of peripheral blood was collected in EDTA tubes. This clonotype was picked up a small number of times. Its antigen is not known. This sample also appeared in a second study, on T cells in Graves' hyperthyroidism and ophthalmopathy. That report notes: Most expanded thyroid clonotypes above 0.001 also appeared in blood.

The V gene is TRBV30, the J gene TRBJ1-6; TRBD1 matches 7 bases. This TCR was sampled from a woman aged 25-40 years with Graves disease. This specimen was peripheral blood mononuclear cells (PBMCs), taken at new diagnosis, from a patient treated with antithyroid drugs. The CDR3 protein is CAWSVDGYRGSPLHF. The CDR3 DNA sequence: TGTGCCTGGAGTGTTGACGGTTACAGGGGCTCACCCCTCCACTTT.